This T cell receptor (beta chain) was observed in a study of shared clonotypes between healthy human individuals. Study details: Per donor, CD8 memory used one plate, CD8 naive used two, CD4 memory used three and CD4 naive used three.

Per germline, CDR1 SGHVS and CDR2 FNYEAQ. Trimming cost V 1 base and J 5 bases, with 8 bases left between them. This CDR3 is 13 amino acids long. The table lists this clone with a few counts. Naivety among CD8 cells was defined by CD45RO negativity and positive CCR7 selection, thereby excluding terminally differentiated effector memory CD45RA+ cells. Sequencing used immunoSEQ multiplex PCR; TCRdb keeps in-frame clones, though not all of them. In the table there are just over 2,000,000 clones, about 94% of which are singletons. The rearrangement uses TRBV7-6 and TRBJ1-1, with D hard to call. The source material was naive CD8+ T cells sorted from blood. This TCR was recovered from a young man in good health. The CDR3 bases are TGTGCCAGCAGCTTAGGACCGAGAACTGAAGCTTTCTTT. This sequence encodes CASSLGPRTEAFF.